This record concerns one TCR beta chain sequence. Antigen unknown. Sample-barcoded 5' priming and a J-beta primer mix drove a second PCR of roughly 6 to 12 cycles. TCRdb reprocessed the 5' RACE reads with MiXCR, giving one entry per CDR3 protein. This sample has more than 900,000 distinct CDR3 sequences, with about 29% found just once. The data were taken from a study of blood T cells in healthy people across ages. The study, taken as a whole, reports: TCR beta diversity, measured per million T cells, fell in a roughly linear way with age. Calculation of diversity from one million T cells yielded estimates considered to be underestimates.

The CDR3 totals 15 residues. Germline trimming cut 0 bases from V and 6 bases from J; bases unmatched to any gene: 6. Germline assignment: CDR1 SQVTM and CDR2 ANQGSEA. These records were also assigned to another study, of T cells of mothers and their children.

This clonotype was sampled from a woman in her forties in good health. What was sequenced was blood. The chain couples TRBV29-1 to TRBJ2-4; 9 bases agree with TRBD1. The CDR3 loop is CSVEDRTGAANIQYF. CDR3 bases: TGCAGCGTTGAAGACCGGACAGGGGCCGCAAACATTCAGTACTTC.